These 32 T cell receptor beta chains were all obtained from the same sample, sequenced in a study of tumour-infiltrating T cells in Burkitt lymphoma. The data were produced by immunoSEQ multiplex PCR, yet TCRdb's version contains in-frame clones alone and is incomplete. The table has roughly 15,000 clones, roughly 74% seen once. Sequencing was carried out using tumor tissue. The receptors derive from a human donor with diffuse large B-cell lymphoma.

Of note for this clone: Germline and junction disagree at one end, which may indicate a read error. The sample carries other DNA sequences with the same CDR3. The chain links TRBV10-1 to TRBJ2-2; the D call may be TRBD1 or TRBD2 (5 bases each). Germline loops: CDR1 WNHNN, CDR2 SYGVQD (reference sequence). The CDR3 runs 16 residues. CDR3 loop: CASSEGVGTDTGELFF. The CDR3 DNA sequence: TGTGCCAGCAGTGAGGGCGTCGGGACCGACACCGGGGAGCTGTTTTTT.

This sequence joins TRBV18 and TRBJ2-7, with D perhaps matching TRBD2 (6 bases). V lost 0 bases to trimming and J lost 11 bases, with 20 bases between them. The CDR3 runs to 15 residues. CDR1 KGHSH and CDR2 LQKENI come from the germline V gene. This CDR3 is CASSPPSSSGPAKYF. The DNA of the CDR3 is TGTGCCAGCTCACCACCCTCCTCGAGCGGGCCGGCTAAGTACTTC.

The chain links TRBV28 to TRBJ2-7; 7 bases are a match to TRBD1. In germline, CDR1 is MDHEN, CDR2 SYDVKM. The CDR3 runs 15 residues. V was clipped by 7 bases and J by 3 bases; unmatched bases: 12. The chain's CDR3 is CASTMSRGSLYEQYV. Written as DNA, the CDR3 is TGTGCCAGCACCATGAGCAGGGGGTCACTCTACGAGCAGTACGTC.

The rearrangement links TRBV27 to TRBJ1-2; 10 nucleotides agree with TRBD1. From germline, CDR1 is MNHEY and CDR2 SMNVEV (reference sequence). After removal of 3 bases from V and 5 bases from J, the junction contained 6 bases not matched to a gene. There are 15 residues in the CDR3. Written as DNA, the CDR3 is TGTGCCAGCAGTTTGACAGGGGGCAGTCGATATGGCTACACCTTC. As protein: CASSLTGGSRYGYTF.

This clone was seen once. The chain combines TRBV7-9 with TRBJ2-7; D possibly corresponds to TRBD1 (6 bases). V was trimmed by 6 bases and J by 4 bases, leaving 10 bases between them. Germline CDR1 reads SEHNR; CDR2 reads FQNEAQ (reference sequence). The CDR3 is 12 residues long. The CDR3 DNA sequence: TGTGCCAGCAGAAAGGGGGAGTACGAGCAGTACTTC. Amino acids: CASRKGEYEQYF.

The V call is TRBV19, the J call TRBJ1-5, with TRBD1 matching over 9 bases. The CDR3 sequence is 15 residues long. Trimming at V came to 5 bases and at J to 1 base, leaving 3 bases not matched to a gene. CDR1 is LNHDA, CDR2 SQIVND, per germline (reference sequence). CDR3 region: CASSLTGGSNQPQHF. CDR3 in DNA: TGTGCCAGTAGTCTGACAGGGGGAAGCAATCAGCCCCAGCATTTT.

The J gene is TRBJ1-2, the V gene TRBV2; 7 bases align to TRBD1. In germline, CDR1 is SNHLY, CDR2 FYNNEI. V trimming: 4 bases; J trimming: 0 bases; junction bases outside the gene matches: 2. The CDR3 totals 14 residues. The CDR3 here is CASSARGANYGYTF. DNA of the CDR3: TGTGCCAGCAGTGCCAGGGGGGCTAACTATGGCTACACCTTC.

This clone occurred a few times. CDR3 protein: CASRKGQLIADEQYV. In DNA, the CDR3 is TGTGCCAGTAGGAAAGGACAGCTAATAGCGGACGAGCAGTACGTC. V is TRBV19 and J is TRBJ2-7; the D call may be TRBD1 or TRBD2 (6 bases each). Germline V lookup: CDR1 LNHDA, CDR2 SQIVND (reference sequence). This CDR3 has 15 residues. V lost 6 bases and J 5 bases, leaving 20 bases between the germline ends.

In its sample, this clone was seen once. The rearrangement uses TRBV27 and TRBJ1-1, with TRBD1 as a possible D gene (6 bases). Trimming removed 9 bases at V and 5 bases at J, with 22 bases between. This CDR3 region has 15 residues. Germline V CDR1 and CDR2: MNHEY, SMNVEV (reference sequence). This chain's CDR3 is CASLMRGGLFTEAFF. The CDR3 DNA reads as TGTGCCAGTCTTATGAGAGGGGGACTTTTTACTGAAGCTTTCTTT.

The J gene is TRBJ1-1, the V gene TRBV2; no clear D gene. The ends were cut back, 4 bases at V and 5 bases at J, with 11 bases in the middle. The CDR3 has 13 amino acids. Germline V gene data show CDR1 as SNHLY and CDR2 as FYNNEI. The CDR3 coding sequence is TGTGCCAGCAGTGGGCGGGCGAGGACTGAAGCTTTCTTT. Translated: CASSGRARTEAFF.

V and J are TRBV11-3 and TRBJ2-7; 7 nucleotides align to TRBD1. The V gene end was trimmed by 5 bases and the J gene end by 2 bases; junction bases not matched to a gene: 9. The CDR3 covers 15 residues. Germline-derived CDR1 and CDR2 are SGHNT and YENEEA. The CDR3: CASSPWTGLTYEQYV. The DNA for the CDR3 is TGTGCCAGCAGCCCCTGGACAGGACTTACCTACGAGCAGTACGTC.

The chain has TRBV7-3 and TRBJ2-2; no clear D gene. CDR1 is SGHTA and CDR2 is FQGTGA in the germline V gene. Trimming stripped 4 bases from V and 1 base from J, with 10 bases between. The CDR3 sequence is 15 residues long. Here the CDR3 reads CASSSLSLNTGELFF. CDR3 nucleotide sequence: TGTGCCAGCAGCTCTTTGAGCTTGAACACCGGGGAGCTGTTTTTT. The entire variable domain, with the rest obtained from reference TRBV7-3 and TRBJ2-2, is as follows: GAGVSQTPSNKVTEKGKYVELRCDPISGHTALYWYRQSLGQGPEFLIYFQGTGAADDSGLPNDRFFAVRPEGSVSTLKIQRTERGDSAVYLCASSSLSLNTGELFFGEGSRLTVL.

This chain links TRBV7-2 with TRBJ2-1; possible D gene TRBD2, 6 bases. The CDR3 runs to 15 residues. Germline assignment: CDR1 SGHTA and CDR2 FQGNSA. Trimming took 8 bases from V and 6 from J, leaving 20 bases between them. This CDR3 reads CASGSGPAGSNEQFF. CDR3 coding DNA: TGTGCCAGCGGCTCCGGACCCGCGGGAAGCAATGAGCAGTTCTTC.

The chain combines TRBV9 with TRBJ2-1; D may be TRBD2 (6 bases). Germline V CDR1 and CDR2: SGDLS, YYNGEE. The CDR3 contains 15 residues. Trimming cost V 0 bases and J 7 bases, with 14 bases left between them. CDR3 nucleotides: TGTGCCAGCAGCGTAGTGAATGCGGGATTGAATGAGCAGTTCTTC. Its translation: CASSVVNAGLNEQFF.

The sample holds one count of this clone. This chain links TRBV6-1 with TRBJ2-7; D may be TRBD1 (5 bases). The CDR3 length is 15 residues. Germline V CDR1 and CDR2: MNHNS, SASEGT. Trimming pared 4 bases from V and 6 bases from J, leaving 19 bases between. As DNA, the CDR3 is TGTGCCAGCAGTGCTACCGACAGCGTTGGTGGCGAGCAGTACGTC. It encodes CASSATDSVGGEQYV.

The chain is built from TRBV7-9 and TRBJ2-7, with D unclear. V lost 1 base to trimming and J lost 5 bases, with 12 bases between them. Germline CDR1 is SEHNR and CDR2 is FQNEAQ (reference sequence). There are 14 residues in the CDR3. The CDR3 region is CASSLEGDLDEQYF. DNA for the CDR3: TGTGCCAGCAGCTTAGAAGGAGATTTGGACGAGCAGTACTTC.

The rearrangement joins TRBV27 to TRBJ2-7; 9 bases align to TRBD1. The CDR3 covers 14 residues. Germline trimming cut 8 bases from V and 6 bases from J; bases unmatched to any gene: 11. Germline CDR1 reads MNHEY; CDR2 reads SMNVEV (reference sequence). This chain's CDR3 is CASSRGTGRGEQYF. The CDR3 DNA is TGTGCCAGCTCCAGGGGGACAGGGAGGGGCGAGCAGTACTTC.

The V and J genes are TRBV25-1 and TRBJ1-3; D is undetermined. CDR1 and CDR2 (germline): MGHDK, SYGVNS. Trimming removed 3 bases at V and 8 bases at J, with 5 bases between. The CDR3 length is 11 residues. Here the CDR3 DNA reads TGTGCCAGCAGTGATATTTACACCATATATTTT. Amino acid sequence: CASSDIYTIYF.

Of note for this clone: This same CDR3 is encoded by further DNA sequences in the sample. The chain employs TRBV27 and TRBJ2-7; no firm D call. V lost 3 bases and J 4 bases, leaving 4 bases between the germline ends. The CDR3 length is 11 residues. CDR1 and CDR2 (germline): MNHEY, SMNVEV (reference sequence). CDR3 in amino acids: CASSFNYEQYF. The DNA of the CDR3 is TGTGCCAGCAGTTTCAATTACGAGCAGTACTTC.

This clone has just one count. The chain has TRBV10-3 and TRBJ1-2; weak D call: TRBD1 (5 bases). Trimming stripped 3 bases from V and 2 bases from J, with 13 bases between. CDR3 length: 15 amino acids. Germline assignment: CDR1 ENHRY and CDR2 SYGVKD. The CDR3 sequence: CAISEKGQGNYGYTF. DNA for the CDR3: TGTGCCATCAGTGAAAAAGGACAAGGAAACTATGGCTACACCTTC.

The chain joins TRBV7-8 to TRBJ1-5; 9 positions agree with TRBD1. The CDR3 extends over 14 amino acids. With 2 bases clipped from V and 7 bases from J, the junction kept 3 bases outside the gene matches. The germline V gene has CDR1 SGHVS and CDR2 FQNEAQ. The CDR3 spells CASSLTGGRQPQHF. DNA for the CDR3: TGTGCCAGCAGCTTAACAGGGGGCAGGCAGCCCCAGCATTTT.

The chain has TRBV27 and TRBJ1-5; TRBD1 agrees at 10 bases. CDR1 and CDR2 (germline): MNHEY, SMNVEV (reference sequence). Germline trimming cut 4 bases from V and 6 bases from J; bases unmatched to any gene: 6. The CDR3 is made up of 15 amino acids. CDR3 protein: CASSSSRTGGQPQHF. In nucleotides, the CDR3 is TGTGCCAGCAGTTCCTCCCGGACAGGGGGTCAGCCCCAGCATTTT.

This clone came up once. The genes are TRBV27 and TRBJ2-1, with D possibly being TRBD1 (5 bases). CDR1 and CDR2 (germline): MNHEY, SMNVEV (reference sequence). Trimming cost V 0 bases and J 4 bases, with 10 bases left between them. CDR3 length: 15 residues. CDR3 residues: CASSLSPYRYNEQFF. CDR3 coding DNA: TGTGCCAGCAGTTTATCCCCCTACAGGTACAATGAGCAGTTCTTC.

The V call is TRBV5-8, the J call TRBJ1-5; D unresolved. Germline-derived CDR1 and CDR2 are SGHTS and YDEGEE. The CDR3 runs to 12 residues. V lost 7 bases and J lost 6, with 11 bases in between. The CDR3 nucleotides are TGTGCCAGCGGGTATATTCTTCAGCCCCAGCATTTT. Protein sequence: CASGYILQPQHF.

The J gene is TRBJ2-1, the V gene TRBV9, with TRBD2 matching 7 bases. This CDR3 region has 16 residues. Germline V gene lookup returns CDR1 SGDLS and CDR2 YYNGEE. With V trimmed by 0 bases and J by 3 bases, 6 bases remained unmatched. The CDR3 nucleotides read TGTGCCAGCAGCGTAGGTATAGCGGGTCTCTACAATGAGCAGTTCTTC. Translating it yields CASSVGIAGLYNEQFF. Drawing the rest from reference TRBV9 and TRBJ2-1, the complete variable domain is DSGVTQTPKHLITATGQRVTLRCSPRSGDLSVYWYQQSLDQGLQFLIQYYNGEERAKGNILERFSAQQFPDLHSELNLSSLELGDSALYFCASSVGIAGLYNEQFFGPGTRLTVL.

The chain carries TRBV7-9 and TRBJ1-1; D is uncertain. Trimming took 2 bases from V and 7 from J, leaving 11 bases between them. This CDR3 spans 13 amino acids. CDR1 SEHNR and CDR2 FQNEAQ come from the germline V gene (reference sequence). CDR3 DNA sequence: TGTGCCAGCAGCTTAACGGTAGGAAGTGAAGCTTTCTTT. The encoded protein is CASSLTVGSEAFF.

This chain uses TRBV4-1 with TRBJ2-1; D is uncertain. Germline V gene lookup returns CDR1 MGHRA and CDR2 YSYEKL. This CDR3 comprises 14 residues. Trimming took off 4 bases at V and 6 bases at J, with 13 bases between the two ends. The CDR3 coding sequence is TGCGCCAGCAGCCGAGCTAAAGGGCCCAATGAGCAGTTCTTC. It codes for CASSRAKGPNEQFF.

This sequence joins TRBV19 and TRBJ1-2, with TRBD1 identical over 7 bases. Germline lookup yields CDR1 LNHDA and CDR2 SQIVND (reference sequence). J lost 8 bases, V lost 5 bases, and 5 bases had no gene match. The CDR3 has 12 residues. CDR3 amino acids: CASSVHRGGYTF. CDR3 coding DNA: TGTGCCAGTAGTGTACACAGGGGCGGCTACACCTTC.

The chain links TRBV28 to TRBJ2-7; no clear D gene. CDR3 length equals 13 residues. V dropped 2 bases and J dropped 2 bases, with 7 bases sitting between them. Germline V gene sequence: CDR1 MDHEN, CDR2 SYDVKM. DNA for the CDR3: TGTGCCAGCAGTTTAGGGCCTCCCTACGAGCAGTACTTC. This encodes CASSLGPPYEQYF.

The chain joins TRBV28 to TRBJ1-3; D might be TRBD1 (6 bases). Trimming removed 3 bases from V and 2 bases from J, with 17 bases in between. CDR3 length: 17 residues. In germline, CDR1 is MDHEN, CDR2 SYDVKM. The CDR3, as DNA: TGTGCCAGCAGTTTCTTCCCCCAGACAGGTCCTGGAAACACCATATATTTT. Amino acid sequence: CASSFFPQTGPGNTIYF. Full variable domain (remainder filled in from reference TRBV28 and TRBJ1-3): DVKVTQSSRYLVKRTGEKVFLECVQDMDHENMFWYRQDPGLGLRLIYFSYDVKMKEKGDIPEGYSVSREKKERFSLILESASTNQTSMYLCASSFFPQTGPGNTIYFGEGSWLTVV.

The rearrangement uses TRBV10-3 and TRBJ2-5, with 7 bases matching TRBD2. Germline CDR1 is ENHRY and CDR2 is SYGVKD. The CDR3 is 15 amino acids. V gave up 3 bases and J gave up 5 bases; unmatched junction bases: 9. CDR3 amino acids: CAISDGREGGETQYF. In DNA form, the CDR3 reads TGTGCCATCAGTGATGGCAGGGAGGGAGGGGAGACCCAGTACTTC.

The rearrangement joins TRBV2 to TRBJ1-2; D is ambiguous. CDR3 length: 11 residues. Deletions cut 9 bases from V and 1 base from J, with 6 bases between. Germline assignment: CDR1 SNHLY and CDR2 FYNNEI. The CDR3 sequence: CASSYNYGYTF. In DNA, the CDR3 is TGTGCCAGTAGCTATAACTATGGCTACACCTTC.